The clone carrying this TCR beta chain came up a few times. Its antigen is not known. Germline lookup yields CDR1 DFQATT and CDR2 SNEGSKA (reference sequence). V was pared by 3 bases and J by 8 bases, with 11 bases between. This CDR3 contains 12 residues. From the RT-PCR reads, TCRdb called clonotypes with MiXCR, one entry per CDR3 protein. The table records about 160,000 distinct CDR3 sequences, around 10% of them present only once. This sample is drawn from a study of response to subunit inactivated influenza vaccine. Regarding the study as a whole: New T cells are recruited in small numbers by each seasonal influenza vaccination, according to the authors' suggestion.

Sequenced material: CD8+ T cells sorted from PBMCs, taken roughly 24 months after vaccination. The chain has TRBV20-1 and TRBJ2-1; perhaps TRBD1 as D (7 bases). The TCR comes from a man aged 50-75 years who received an inactivated influenza vaccine. The CDR3 nucleotides read TGCAGTGCTAGGCGGGACAGCTATGAGCAGTTCTTC. Translating it yields CSARRDSYEQFF.